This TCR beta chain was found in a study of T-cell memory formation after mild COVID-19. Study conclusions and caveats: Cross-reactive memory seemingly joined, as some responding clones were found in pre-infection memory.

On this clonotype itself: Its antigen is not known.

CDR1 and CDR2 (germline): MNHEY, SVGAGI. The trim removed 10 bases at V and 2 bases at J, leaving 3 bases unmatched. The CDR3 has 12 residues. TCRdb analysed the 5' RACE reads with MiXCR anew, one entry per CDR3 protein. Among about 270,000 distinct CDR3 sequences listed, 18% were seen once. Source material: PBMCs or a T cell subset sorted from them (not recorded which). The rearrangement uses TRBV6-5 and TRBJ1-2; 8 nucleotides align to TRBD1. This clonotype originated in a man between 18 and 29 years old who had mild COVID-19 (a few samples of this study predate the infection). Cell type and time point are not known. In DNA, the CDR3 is TGTGCCATCAGGGGGCAGAACTATGGCTACACCTTC. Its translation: CAIRGQNYGYTF.